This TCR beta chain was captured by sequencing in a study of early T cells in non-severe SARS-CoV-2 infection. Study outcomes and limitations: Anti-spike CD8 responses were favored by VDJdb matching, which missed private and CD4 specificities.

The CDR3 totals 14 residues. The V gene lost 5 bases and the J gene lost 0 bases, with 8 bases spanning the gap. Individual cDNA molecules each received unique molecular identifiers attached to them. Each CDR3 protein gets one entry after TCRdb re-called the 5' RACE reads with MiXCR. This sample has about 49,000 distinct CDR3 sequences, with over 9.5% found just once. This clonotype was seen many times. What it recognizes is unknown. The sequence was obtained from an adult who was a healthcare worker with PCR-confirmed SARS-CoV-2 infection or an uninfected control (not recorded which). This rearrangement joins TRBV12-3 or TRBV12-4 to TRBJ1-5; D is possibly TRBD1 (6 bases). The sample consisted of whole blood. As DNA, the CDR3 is TGTGCCAGCAGTCCACAGGGTAGCAATCAGCCCCAGCATTTT. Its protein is CASSPQGSNQPQHF.